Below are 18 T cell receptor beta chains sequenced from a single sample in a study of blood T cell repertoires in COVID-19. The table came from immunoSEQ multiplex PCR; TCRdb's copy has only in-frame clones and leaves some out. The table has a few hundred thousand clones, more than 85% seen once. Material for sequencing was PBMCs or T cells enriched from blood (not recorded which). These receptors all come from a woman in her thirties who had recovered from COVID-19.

CDR3 nucleotides: TGTGCCAGCAGGCCGACAGGGAGCGGCTACACCTTC. Its protein is CASRPTGSGYTF. V usage is TRBV28 and J usage is TRBJ1-2, with 7 nucleotides matching TRBD1. CDR1 and CDR2 (germline): MDHEN, SYDVKM. The CDR3 length is 12 residues. V shed 6 bases and J 8 bases; nucleotides not matched to a gene: 6.

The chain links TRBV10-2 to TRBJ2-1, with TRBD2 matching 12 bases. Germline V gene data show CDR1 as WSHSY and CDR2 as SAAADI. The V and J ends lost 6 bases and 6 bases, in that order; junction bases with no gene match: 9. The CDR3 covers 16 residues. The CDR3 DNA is TGCGCCAGCAGGGTTGATACTAGCGGGGGGCGCAATGAGCAGTTCTTC. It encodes CASRVDTSGGRNEQFF.

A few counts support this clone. The CDR3 sequence is CASGQGATANEKLFF. CDR3 sequence (DNA): TGCGCCAGCGGACAGGGGGCGACGGCTAATGAAAAACTGTTTTTT. V gene TRBV4-1 combines with J gene TRBJ1-4, with 11 positions matching TRBD1. Germline V gives CDR1 MGHRA, CDR2 YSYEKL. CDR3 length equals 15 residues. J gave up 3 bases and V 8 bases, and 5 bases lay outside the gene matches.

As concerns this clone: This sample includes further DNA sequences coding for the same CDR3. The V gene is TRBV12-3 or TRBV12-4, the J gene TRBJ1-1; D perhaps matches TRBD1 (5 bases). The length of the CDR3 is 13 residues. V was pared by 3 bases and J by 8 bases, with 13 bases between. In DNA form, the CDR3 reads TGTGCCAGCAGTTTGAGGCAAGGGGCCGAAGCTTTCTTT. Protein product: CASSLRQGAEAFF.

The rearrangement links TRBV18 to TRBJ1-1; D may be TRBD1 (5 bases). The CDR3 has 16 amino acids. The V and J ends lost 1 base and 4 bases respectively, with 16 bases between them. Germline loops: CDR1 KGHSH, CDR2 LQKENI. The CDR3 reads CASSPLISGLATEAFF. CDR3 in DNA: TGTGCCAGCTCACCACTTATTTCAGGGCTGGCCACTGAAGCTTTCTTT.

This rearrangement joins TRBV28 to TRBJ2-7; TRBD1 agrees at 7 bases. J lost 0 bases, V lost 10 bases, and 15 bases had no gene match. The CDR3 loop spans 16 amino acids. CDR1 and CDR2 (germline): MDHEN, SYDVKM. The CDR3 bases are TGTGCCACCCTAGGGACAGACAGTCTCTTCTCCTACGAGCAGTACTTC. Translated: CATLGTDSLFSYEQYF.

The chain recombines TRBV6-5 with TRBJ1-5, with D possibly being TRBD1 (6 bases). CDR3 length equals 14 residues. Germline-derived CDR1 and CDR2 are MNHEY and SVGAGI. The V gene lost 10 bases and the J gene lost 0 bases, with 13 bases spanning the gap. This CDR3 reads CATTGQHSNQPQHF. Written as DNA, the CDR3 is TGTGCCACCACGGGACAACATAGCAATCAGCCCCAGCATTTT.

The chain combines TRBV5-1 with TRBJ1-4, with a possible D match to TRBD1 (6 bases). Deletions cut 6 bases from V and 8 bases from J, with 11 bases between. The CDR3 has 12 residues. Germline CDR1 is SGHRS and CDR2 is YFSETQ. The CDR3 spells CASNREGEKLFF. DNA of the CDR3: TGCGCCAGCAACAGGGAGGGAGAAAAACTGTTTTTT.

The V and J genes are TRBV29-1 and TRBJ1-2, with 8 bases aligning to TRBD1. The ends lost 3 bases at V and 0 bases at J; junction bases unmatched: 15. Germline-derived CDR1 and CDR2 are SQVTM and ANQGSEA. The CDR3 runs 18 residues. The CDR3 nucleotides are TGCAGCGTTGATTGGACAGGGAATAAGGGAAATTCTAACTATGGCTACACCTTC. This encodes CSVDWTGNKGNSNYGYTF.

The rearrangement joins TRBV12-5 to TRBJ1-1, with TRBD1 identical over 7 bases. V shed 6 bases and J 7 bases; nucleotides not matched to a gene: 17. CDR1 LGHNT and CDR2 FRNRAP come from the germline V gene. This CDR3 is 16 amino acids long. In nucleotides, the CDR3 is TGTGCTAGTGGACAAAGGACAGGATCGCGTGTTGATGAAGCTTTCTTT. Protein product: CASGQRTGSRVDEAFF.

The chain's CDR3 is CASSSGLVSKETQYF. CDR3 nucleotide sequence: TGTGCCAGCAGCTCCGGACTCGTCAGTAAAGAGACCCAGTACTTC. J is TRBJ2-5 and V is TRBV28, with D possibly matching TRBD2 (5 bases). The V gene lost 6 bases and the J gene lost 3 bases, with 17 bases spanning the gap. Germline V lookup: CDR1 MDHEN, CDR2 SYDVKM. This CDR3 region has 15 residues. Filled out from reference TRBV28 and TRBJ2-5, the complete variable domain reads DVKVTQSSRYLVKRTGEKVFLECVQDMDHENMFWYRQDPGLGLRLIYFSYDVKMKEKGDIPEGYSVSREKKERFSLILESASTNQTSMYLCASSSGLVSKETQYFGPGTRLLVL.

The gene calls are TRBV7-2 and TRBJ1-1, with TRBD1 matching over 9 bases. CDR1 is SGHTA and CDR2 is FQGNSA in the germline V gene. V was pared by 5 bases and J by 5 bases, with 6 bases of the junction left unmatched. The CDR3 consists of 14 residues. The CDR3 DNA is TGTGCCAGCAGCCCCGGGACAGGGCCGACTGAAGCTTTCTTT. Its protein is CASSPGTGPTEAFF.

This CDR3 reads CASSPGLAGGSDTQYF. The CDR3 DNA sequence: TGCGCCAGCAGCCCCGGACTAGCGGGGGGGTCAGATACGCAGTATTTT. The rearrangement uses TRBV5-1 and TRBJ2-3; 15 bases map to TRBD2. With V trimmed by 4 bases and J by 4 bases, 4 bases remained unmatched. CDR1 and CDR2 (germline): SGHRS, YFSETQ. The CDR3 length is 16 residues.

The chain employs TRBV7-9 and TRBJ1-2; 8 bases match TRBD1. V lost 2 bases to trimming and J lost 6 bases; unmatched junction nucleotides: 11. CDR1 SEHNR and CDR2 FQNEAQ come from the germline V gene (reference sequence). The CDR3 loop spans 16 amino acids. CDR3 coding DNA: TGTGCCAGCAGCTTATCAACTATCCGGACAGGGCATGGCTACACCTTC. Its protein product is CASSLSTIRTGHGYTF.

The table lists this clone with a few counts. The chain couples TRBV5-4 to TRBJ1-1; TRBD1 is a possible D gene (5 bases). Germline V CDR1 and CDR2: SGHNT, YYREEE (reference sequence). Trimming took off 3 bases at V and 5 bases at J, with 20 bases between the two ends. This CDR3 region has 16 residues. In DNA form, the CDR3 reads TGTGCCAGCAGCTGGGGCCCGGAACGGACGAGAACTGAAGCTTTCTTT. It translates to CASSWGPERTRTEAFF.

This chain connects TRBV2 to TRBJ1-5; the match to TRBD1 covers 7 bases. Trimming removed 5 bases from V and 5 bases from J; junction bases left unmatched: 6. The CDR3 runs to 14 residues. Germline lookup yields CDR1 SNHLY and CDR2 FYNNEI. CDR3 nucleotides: TGTGCCAGCAGTAGGGACAGAAGACATCAGCCCCAGCATTTT. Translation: CASSRDRRHQPQHF. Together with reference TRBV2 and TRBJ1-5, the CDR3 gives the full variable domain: EPEVTQTPSHQVTQMGQEVILRCVPISNHLYFYWYRQILGQKVEFLVSFYNNEISEKSEIFDDQFSVERPDGSNFTLKIRSTKLEDSAMYFCASSRDRRHQPQHFGDGTRLSIL.

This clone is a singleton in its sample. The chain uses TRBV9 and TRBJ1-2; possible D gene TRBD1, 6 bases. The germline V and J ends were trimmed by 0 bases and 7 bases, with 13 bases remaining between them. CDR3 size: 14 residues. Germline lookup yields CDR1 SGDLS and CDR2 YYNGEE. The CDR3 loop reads CASSVGTGNSGYTF. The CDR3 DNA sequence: TGTGCCAGCAGCGTAGGCACAGGGAACAGTGGCTACACCTTC.

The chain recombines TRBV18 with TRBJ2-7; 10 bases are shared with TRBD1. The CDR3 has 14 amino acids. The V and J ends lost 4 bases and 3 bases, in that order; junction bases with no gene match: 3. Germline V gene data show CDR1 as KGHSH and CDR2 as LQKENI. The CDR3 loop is CASSRQGANYEQYF. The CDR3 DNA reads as TGTGCCAGCTCACGACAGGGGGCCAACTACGAGCAGTACTTC.